A selection of T cell receptor beta chains follows, all from one sample in a study of shared clonotypes between healthy human individuals. Sequencing used immunoSEQ multiplex PCR; TCRdb keeps in-frame clones, though not all of them. The sample has around 2,000,000 clones, about 95% seen once. Sequencing was carried out using naive CD8+ T cells sorted from blood. These receptors all stem from a man aged 18 to 30 in good health. The CDR3 runs from the conserved cysteine through the conserved F or W. Fields, in order: CDR3 protein, CDR3 DNA, clone size, V gene, D gene, J gene. The D gene is left open where the match is weak. Size tells how often a clone was seen (once, few, many) or the class of an expanded clone, and some rows leave it out.

CDR3 protein: CASSLVGRNEQFF; CDR3 DNA: TGTGCCAGCAGCTTAGTCGGGCGCAATGAGCAGTTCTTC; clone size: NA; V gene: TRBV7-6; D gene: NA; J gene: TRBJ2-1
CDR3 protein: CASSSAGPNEQFF; CDR3 DNA: TGTGCCAGCAGCTCAGCGGGGCCTAATGAGCAGTTCTTC; clone size: once; V gene: TRBV5-4; D gene: TRBD2; J gene: TRBJ2-1
CDR3 protein: CASSLSVETQYF; CDR3 DNA: TGTGCCAGCAGCTTATCCGTAGAGACCCAGTACTTC; clone size: NA; V gene: TRBV13; D gene: NA; J gene: TRBJ2-5
CDR3 protein: CASSFFGGGYEQYF; CDR3 DNA: TGTGCCAGCAGTTTTTTTGGGGGCGGGTACGAGCAGTACTTC; clone size: NA; V gene: TRBV28; D gene: NA; J gene: TRBJ2-7
CDR3 protein: CASSLYGPSYEQFF; CDR3 DNA: TGTGCCAGCAGCCTCTATGGGCCGAGCTATGAGCAGTTCTTC; clone size: NA; V gene: TRBV7-3; D gene: NA; J gene: TRBJ2-1
CDR3 protein: CASSEVTGFLDQPQHF; CDR3 DNA: TGTGCCAGCAGTGAAGTAACGGGGTTTCTGGATCAGCCCCAGCATTTT; clone size: NA; V gene: TRBV6-1; D gene: NA; J gene: TRBJ1-5
CDR3 protein: CASSGGLAGEGLANTQYF; CDR3 DNA: TGTGCCAGCAGCGGAGGACTAGCGGGGGAGGGTCTAGCAAATACGCAGTATTTT; clone size: NA; V gene: TRBV9; D gene: TRBD2; J gene: TRBJ2-3
CDR3 protein: CASSLTPGAGEHDTRYF; CDR3 DNA: TGTGCCAGCAGTTTAACCCCAGGGGCAGGGGAGCATGATACGCGGTATTTT; clone size: NA; V gene: TRBV28; D gene: NA; J gene: TRBJ2-3
CDR3 protein: CASSLSAARELFF; CDR3 DNA: TGTGCCAGCAGCTTGTCCGCGGCGAGGGAGCTGTTTTTT; clone size: NA; V gene: TRBV7-6; D gene: NA; J gene: TRBJ2-2
CDR3 protein: CSVGQGRDEQYF; CDR3 DNA: TGCAGCGTTGGCCAGGGCAGGGACGAGCAGTACTTC; clone size: NA; V gene: TRBV29-1; D gene: NA; J gene: TRBJ2-7
CDR3 protein: CASGDYSYEQYF; CDR3 DNA: TGTGCCAGCGGAGATTACTCCTACGAGCAGTACTTC; clone size: NA; V gene: TRBV2; D gene: NA; J gene: TRBJ2-7
CDR3 protein: CASSQIGGDNYEQYF; CDR3 DNA: TGCGCCAGCAGCCAAATCGGGGGGGACAACTACGAGCAGTACTTC; clone size: NA; V gene: TRBV4-1; D gene: TRBD2; J gene: TRBJ2-7
CDR3 protein: CASSDLSGQDYYGYTF; CDR3 DNA: TGTGCCAGCAGTGATTTGTCCGGGCAGGACTACTATGGCTACACCTTC; clone size: NA; V gene: TRBV2; D gene: NA; J gene: TRBJ1-2
CDR3 protein: CASSPGVGHPMADTQYF; CDR3 DNA: TGTGCCAGCAGCCCAGGGGTAGGCCATCCGATGGCAGATACGCAGTATTTT; clone size: NA; V gene: TRBV7-6; D gene: NA; J gene: TRBJ2-3
CDR3 protein: CASSEWFREEVVETQYF; CDR3 DNA: TGTGCCAGCAGTGAATGGTTTAGGGAAGAAGTAGTAGAGACCCAGTACTTC; clone size: NA; V gene: TRBV6-1; D gene: NA; J gene: TRBJ2-5
CDR3 protein: CATSRWEGSGNTIYF; CDR3 DNA: TGTGCCACCAGCAGGTGGGAGGGCTCTGGAAACACCATATATTTT; clone size: NA; V gene: TRBV15; D gene: NA; J gene: TRBJ1-3
CDR3 protein: CASSGTGGNGYTF; CDR3 DNA: TGCGCCAGCTCCGGGACAGGGGGAAATGGCTACACCTTC; clone size: NA; V gene: TRBV5-1; D gene: TRBD1; J gene: TRBJ1-2
CDR3 protein: CASSQDWTSGNTIYF; CDR3 DNA: TGTGCCAGCAGCCAAGATTGGACCTCTGGAAACACCATATATTTT; clone size: NA; V gene: TRBV14; D gene: NA; J gene: TRBJ1-3
CDR3 protein: CASSEMVQATNYGYTF; CDR3 DNA: TGCGCCAGCAGTGAGATGGTGCAGGCTACTAACTATGGCTACACCTTC; clone size: once; V gene: TRBV10-2; D gene: NA; J gene: TRBJ1-2
CDR3 protein: CASSQVTGDGNQPQHF; CDR3 DNA: TGCGCCAGCAGCCAAGTGACAGGGGATGGCAATCAGCCCCAGCATTTT; clone size: NA; V gene: TRBV4-1; D gene: TRBD1; J gene: TRBJ1-5
CDR3 protein: CSVFGAGENTGELFF; CDR3 DNA: TGCAGCGTTTTTGGGGCGGGGGAGAACACCGGGGAGCTGTTTTTT; clone size: NA; V gene: TRBV29-1; D gene: TRBD2; J gene: TRBJ2-2
CDR3 protein: CASSPRGGQWYEQYF; CDR3 DNA: TGTGCCAGCAGCCCTCGTGGGGGGCAATGGTACGAGCAGTACTTC; clone size: NA; V gene: TRBV9; D gene: NA; J gene: TRBJ2-7
CDR3 protein: CASSNRDTYSNQPQHF; CDR3 DNA: TGTGCCAGCAGTAACCGGGACACCTATAGCAATCAGCCCCAGCATTTT; clone size: NA; V gene: TRBV28; D gene: NA; J gene: TRBJ1-5
CDR3 protein: CASSPRDSGTEAFF; CDR3 DNA: TGCGCCAGCAGCCCTAGGGACAGCGGCACTGAAGCTTTCTTT; clone size: NA; V gene: TRBV4-3; D gene: TRBD1; J gene: TRBJ1-1
CDR3 protein: CASSDHRTGGTDTQYF; CDR3 DNA: TGTGCCAGCAGTGACCATCGGACAGGGGGCACAGATACGCAGTATTTT; clone size: NA; V gene: TRBV6-1; D gene: TRBD1; J gene: TRBJ2-3
CDR3 protein: CASSIDLDRDTEAFF; CDR3 DNA: TGTGCCAGTAGTATAGATCTAGACAGGGACACTGAAGCTTTCTTT; clone size: NA; V gene: TRBV19; D gene: TRBD1; J gene: TRBJ1-1
CDR3 protein: CASSHQGYGNTIYF; CDR3 DNA: TGTGCCAGCAGTCATCAGGGGTACGGAAACACCATATATTTT; clone size: NA; V gene: TRBV5-6; D gene: NA; J gene: TRBJ1-3
CDR3 protein: CSGLENEQFF; CDR3 DNA: TGCAGCGGACTCGAAAATGAGCAGTTCTTC; clone size: NA; V gene: TRBV20-1; D gene: NA; J gene: TRBJ2-1
CDR3 protein: CASSAGQGVDSNQPQHF; CDR3 DNA: TGTGCCAGCAGTGCTGGACAGGGGGTAGATAGCAATCAGCCCCAGCATTTT; clone size: once; V gene: TRBV2; D gene: TRBD1; J gene: TRBJ1-5
CDR3 protein: CASHRGLSNQPQHF; CDR3 DNA: TGCGCCAGCCACAGGGGGCTCAGCAATCAGCCCCAGCATTTT; clone size: NA; V gene: TRBV10-1; D gene: TRBD1; J gene: TRBJ1-5
CDR3 protein: CASSSTGSYEQYF; CDR3 DNA: TGCGCCAGCAGCTCGACAGGCTCCTACGAGCAGTACTTC; clone size: NA; V gene: TRBV5-1; D gene: NA; J gene: TRBJ2-7
CDR3 protein: CASSYGTASYNEQFF; CDR3 DNA: TGTGCCAGCAGTTACGGGACAGCCTCCTACAATGAGCAGTTCTTC; clone size: once; V gene: TRBV6-6; D gene: TRBD1; J gene: TRBJ2-1
CDR3 protein: CASSYGSLGDEQFF; CDR3 DNA: TGTGCCAGTAGTTATGGTAGCCTGGGCGATGAGCAGTTCTTC; clone size: NA; V gene: TRBV19; D gene: NA; J gene: TRBJ2-1
CDR3 protein: CSVEIRTGRGVQETQYF; CDR3 DNA: TGCAGCGTTGAAATCCGGACAGGTAGAGGAGTTCAAGAGACCCAGTACTTC; clone size: NA; V gene: TRBV29-1; D gene: TRBD1; J gene: TRBJ2-5